This TCR beta chain was obtained from a study of CD8 T cells in ankylosing spondylitis. Overall study findings and caveats: The authors reported significant enrichment of disease-linked clones in matched ankylosing spondylitis synovial fluid. What seemed typical of ankylosing spondylitis blood was a TCR beta motif built from eight highly homologous variants.

Trimming pared 9 bases from V and 1 base from J, leaving 12 bases between. This CDR3 spans 14 amino acids. This clonotype has at least ten counts. The antigen remains unidentified. MiXCR, run by TCRdb on the 5' RACE reads, gives a single entry per CDR3 protein. The data hold about 440,000 distinct CDR3 sequences, with 15% to 20% observed a single time. The V and J genes are TRBV12-3 or TRBV12-4 and TRBJ2-2; D is perhaps TRBD1 (6 bases). This sequence was found in a male donor with ankylosing spondylitis. Specimen: blood, either unsorted or a sorted T cell fraction (not recorded which). For the CDR3, the DNA is TGTGCCAGTAACCCCAGGGGGAACACCGGGGAGCTGTTTTTT. Its protein is CASNPRGNTGELFF.